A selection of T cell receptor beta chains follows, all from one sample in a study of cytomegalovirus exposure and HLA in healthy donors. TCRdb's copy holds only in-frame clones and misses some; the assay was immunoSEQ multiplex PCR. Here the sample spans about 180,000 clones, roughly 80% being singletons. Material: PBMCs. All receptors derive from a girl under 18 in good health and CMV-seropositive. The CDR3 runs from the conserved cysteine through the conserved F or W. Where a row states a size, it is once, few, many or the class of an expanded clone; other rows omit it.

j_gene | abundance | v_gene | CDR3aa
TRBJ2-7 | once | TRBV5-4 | CASSLVSGGPYEQYF
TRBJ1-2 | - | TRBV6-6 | CASKDLNRGNYGYTF
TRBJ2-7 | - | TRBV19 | CASSMGRGASSYEQYF
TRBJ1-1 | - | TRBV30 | CAWSSMNTEAFF
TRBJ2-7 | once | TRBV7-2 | CASSYLGPGREQYF
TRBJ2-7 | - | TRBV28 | CASSLRVEQYF
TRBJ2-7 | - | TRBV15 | CATSRGTSGLYEQYF
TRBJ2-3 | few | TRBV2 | CASRPTRYRGTDTQYF
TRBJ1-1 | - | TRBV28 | CASIPFPTQGAREAFF
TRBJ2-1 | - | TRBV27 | CASRLSGSSSYNEQFF
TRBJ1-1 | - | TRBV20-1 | CSALRQGEAFF